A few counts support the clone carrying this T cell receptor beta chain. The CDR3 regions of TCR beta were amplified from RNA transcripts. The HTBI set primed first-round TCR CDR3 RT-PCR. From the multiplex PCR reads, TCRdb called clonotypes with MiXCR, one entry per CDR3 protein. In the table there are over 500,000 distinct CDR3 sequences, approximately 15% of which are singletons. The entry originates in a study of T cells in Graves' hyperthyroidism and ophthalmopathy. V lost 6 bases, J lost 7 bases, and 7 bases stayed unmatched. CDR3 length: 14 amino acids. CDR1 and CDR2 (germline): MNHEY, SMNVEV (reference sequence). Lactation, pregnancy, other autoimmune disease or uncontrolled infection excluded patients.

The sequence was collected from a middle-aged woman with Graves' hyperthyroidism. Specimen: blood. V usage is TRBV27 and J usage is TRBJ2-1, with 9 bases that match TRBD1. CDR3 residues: CASRQQGAGNEQFF. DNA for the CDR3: TGTGCCAGCAGGCAACAGGGGGCTGGGAATGAGCAGTTCTTC.